What follows describes a single T cell receptor beta chain. No antigen is known for it. Lacking the conserved final phenylalanine or tryptophan, this CDR3 likely reflects a read error. TCRdb independently ran MiXCR on the reads; one entry per CDR3 protein. The data contain about 830,000 distinct CDR3 sequences, approximately 32% of them singletons. This sample was included in a study of T cell repertoires in cytomegalovirus infection. This CDR3 spans 15 amino acids. V gave up 5 bases and J gave up 3 bases; unmatched junction bases: 6. Germline CDR1 reads SGHVS; CDR2 reads FNYEAQ. The receptor's source is a human donor in good health (CMV status not recorded). Some clones in this sample may be carry-over from other donors' samples. Specimen: cultured CD8+ T cells from PBMCs, collected from culture after CMV antigen stimulation. The chain has TRBV7-6 and TRBJ1-5; 8 nucleotides match TRBD1. The CDR3 loop reads CASSPRQGYNQPQHS. The CDR3 nucleotides read TGTGCCAGCAGCCCACGACAGGGGTACAATCAGCCCCAGCATTCT.